This T cell receptor (beta chain) was sequenced during a study of cytomegalovirus exposure and HLA in healthy donors (TCRdb year 2017). For the study in its entirety: According to an earlier analysis of several hundred of the donors, some 180 million T cells yielded 117 million unique TCR beta sequences and more than 250 Gb of sequence data. An early release covering about 600 HLA-typed donors comprised about 300 gigabases of sequencing data and some 79 million unique TCR sequences. Of the roughly 410 genotyped donors, 65% to 90% were placed in the genetic ancestry cluster associated with self-reported Caucasian donors. The study aimed to test whether signatures of past pathogen exposure could be identified by cataloging public T cell receptors. The study profiled the T cell repertoires of 500 to 800 subjects by immunosequencing and related them to cytomegalovirus serostatus. Besides the first cohort of approximately 710 subjects, a separate validation cohort made up of around 120 different subjects was used. High-throughput TCR immunosequencing, statistical association of individual TCRs with disease status, and machine learning were combined to predict cytomegalovirus infection status. In a later analysis, previously published TCR beta repertoires from 550 to 700 donors were re-analyzed and high-resolution HLA genotyping was added so that TCR occurrence patterns could be studied. Rather than drawing on any new phenotypic data, the later analysis identified candidate immune exposures from TCR beta sequences and the way those sequences occurred across donors. To decide whether each TCR beta V gene segment behaved as functional or pseudogenic, an earlier analysis of fewer than 750 of the donors relied on high-throughput TCR beta sequencing. Donor age, sex, ethnicity and CMV serostatus were collected together with the repertoire data. In a later genetic analysis, genome-wide SNP genotypes for about three fifths of the roughly 670 donors were used, and that subset was treated as a discovery cohort. All discovery cohort repertoires had been generated using a single sequencing platform. HLA typing covered class I and class II loci at four-digit resolution. Typing coverage differed by locus: A, B, C, DRB1 and DQB1 were typed in about 620-630 donors, DQA1 in approximately 520, DPA1 in around 600, and DPB1 in approximately 450. Several DR-DQ haplotypes were treated as single units for association and clustering because of strong linkage in the cohort. Among approximately 370 genotyped donors of the cohort, an average of roughly 230,000 unique TCR beta nucleotide sequences was sequenced per donor, of which about 19% were non-productive.

With respect to this clone: Its antigen is not yet known. Per-base quality was not reported, and no clone a single base away is much larger than it.

From the cysteine up to the phenylalanine, the CDR3 has a length of 18 residues. The entry retains the CDR3 DNA only, 54 bases that are in frame from base 1. The V end gives up 1 base and the J end 1 base, leaving 9 bases in the junction not matched to a gene. The germline V gene encodes CDR1 MGHRA and CDR2 YSYEKL. Libraries were constructed by the immunoSEQ multiplex PCR assay. The multiplex PCR relied on a mix of 60 forward primers for TCR Vbeta segments and 13 reverse primers for TCR Jbeta segments. A multiplex PCR assay on genomic DNA amplified the CDR3 region of rearranged TCR beta genes. The amplified TCR beta libraries were sequenced on the Illumina HiSeq System as 87-base-pair reads. The published analysis was carried out like this. A later analysis tallied roughly 76 million unique TCR beta chains across the 666 repertoires, and roughly 11 million of those chains were shared by two or more donors. A nearest-neighbor algorithm error-corrected the raw reads and collapsed the reads into unique sequences, merging closely related sequences to remove PCR and sequencing errors. V, D and J gene segments were assigned by aligning CDR3 sequences to IMGT reference sequences. For a sequence to be retained, at least a six-nucleotide match to both a V gene segment and a J gene segment was required. A rearrangement was called productive if the CDR3 had no stop codons and remained in frame with V and J, and every other rearrangement was called non-productive. Following IMGT convention, CDR3 was defined as the stretch from the second conserved V-encoded cysteine to the conserved J-encoded phenylalanine. In an earlier analysis of some 550 of the donors, sequences lacking an unambiguous match to a single V gene segment were excluded. An earlier analysis of 587 of the donors called V segments functional above 56.7% productive rearrangements and segregating when the between-donor standard deviation exceeded 5%. To diagnose cytomegalovirus status from the catalog of TCR beta chain sequences, a statistical classification framework was built. In a later analysis, TCR nucleotide sequences were compared against IMGT/GENE-DB human TR gene sequences so that V and J genes could be assigned. In a later analysis, CDR3 sequences and most-parsimonious VDJ recombination scenarios were assigned using the TCRdist pipeline. In a later analysis, each TCR beta chain was defined by its CDR3 amino acid sequence together with its V-gene family, and reads lacking a unique V-gene family were excluded. A later analysis removed 500 to 650 highly shared, low-generation-probability nucleotide sequences to deal with suspected cross-contamination and a sequencing artifact. In a later analysis, a clonal expansion index for each public chain was calculated from normalized within-repertoire ranks of inferred template counts. In a later analysis, generation probabilities were computed using a VDJ recombination model fitted to out-of-frame rearrangements, and the results were checked against IGoR. In a later analysis, TCR-TCR, TCR-HLA and TCR-CMV co-occurrence was scored with hypergeometric tests, and a repertoire-size bias correction was applied to TCR pairs. A later analysis estimated false discovery rates by permuting HLA or CMV assignments 20 times. In a later analysis, co-occurring TCRs were grouped using DBSCAN, with TCRdist sequence similarity added in when clustering inside HLA-allele-positive subsets. Repertoires with fewer than 30,000 or more than 120,000 public chains, plus five repertoires with anomalous nucleotide sharing, were excluded from co-occurrence clustering. Imported from immuneACCESS, the table was reduced by TCRdb to in-frame sequences with V and J called. These copies leave out some clones; in studies compared against another copy, an unresolved V gene accounts for under half, and the cause of the remainder is not known. V, J and clone size were drawn from that table, and D and trimming were deduced from the DNA. Present in this sample are over 100,000 clones, nearly 70% of which were seen just once. Roughly 5.9% of the sample comes from the top ten.

The cohort consisted of 666 healthy bone marrow donors. All cohort members were sampled while nominally healthy, although unrecorded immune exposures were likely present. The donor tested CMV seropositive and was one of the 289 seropositive cohort members. A peripheral blood sample was collected from each donor, and TCR beta sequencing was performed on peripheral blood mononuclear cells. Genomic DNA extraction from the blood cell samples was performed with the Qiagen DNeasy Blood Extraction Kit. The paper as a whole reports these results and caveats: Most CMV-associated TCR beta chains appeared to be HLA-restricted in a later analysis, and the HLA associations seemed to be driven largely by CMV exposure. The presence/absence analyses assumed that sequencing depth was roughly uniform across donors, and that assumption may not be true. A later analysis found that HLA-associated TCR beta chains were more clonally expanded and had lower generation probabilities than equally common non-associated chains. Linkage disequilibrium might explain the correlated functional status among segregating V segments, but an unknown experimental factor could not be ruled out. In both the original and validation cohorts, the classifier was reported to diagnose cytomegalovirus status with high specificity and sensitivity. Some 16 rarely observed V segments, including chromosome 9 orphons, were excluded from the earlier analysis of a few hundred of the donors because counts were too low. Immune exposure information for the cohort was limited to CMV serostatus. In vitro tests confirmed that a few of the cytomegalovirus-associated TCR beta chains recognize cytomegalovirus antigens. According to the authors, the approach could potentially be generalized to other disease states and immunological phenotypes. The 87-base-pair reads could not distinguish some IMGT-functional V segments, including TRBV6-2 and TRBV6-3, so those segments were excluded. A later genetic analysis associated a missense DCLRE1C variant with V-gene and J-gene trimming of TCR beta chains, and an independent cohort replicated the association. A total of roughly 160 TCR beta chains were listed by the study as associated with cytomegalovirus. The sequencing pipeline was judged likely to have produced a cluster of highly shared sequence variants as a technical artifact. A later genetic analysis reported fewer N-insertions in productive TCRs among donors in an Asian-associated ancestry cluster than the roughly 620-donor mean. While some public TCRs were present in many individuals, most TCR sequences turned up only very rarely across donors. In an earlier analysis of some 500 of the donors, most TCR beta V segments appeared in productive rearrangements about 90% or about 30% of the time, broadly matching IMGT annotations. Strong co-occurrence of HLA alleles, especially DR and DQ, made assigning TCR associations to individual alleles difficult. The cohort was sequenced for TCR beta chains only, and without alpha or paired-chain data the features that could be detected were limited. A further reported finding was that TCR beta sequences accurately predicted the HLA-A and HLA-B alleles for most subjects in the first cohort. A later analysis associated roughly 17,000 TCR beta sequences with specific HLA alleles at a false discovery rate of 0.05. In a later analysis, several top co-occurrence clusters were reported to appear linked to parvovirus B19, influenza, CMV and Epstein-Barr virus. HLA typing was unavailable for some donors at each locus, so association tests used only the typed subset. A later analysis found that TCR association rates varied across HLA loci, with DRB1 alleles showing the most associated TCRs and HLA-C alleles the fewest.

The sequence derives from a woman aged 70 to 79 in good health and CMV-seropositive. Sequences were obtained from PBMCs. The V gene is TRBV4-1 and the J gene is TRBJ2-5, and 10 junctional nucleotides match TRBD2. The CDR3 reads CASSQVEIAGGLQETQYF. The bases read TGCGCCAGCAGCCAAGTTGAAATAGCGGGGGGACTCCAAGAGACCCAGTACTTC.